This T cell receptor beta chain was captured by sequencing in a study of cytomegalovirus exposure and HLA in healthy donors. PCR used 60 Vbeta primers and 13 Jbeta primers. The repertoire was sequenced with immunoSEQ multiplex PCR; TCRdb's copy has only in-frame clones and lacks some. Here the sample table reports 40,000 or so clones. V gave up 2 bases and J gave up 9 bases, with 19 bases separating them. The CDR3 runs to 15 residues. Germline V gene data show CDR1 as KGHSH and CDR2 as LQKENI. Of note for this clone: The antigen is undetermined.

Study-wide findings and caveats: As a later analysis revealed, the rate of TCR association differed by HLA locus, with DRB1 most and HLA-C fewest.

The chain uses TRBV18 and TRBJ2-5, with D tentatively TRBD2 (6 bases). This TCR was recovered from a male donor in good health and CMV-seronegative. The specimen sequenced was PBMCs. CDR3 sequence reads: CASSPGTVQGRAQYF. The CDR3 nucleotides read TGTGCCAGCTCACCAGGGACTGTCCAGGGTAGGGCCCAGTACTTC.